Below, 10 T cell receptor beta chains from the same sample are listed, as sequenced in a study of cytomegalovirus exposure and HLA in healthy donors. The PCR used 60 Vbeta and 13 Jbeta primers. Data came from immunoSEQ multiplex PCR; TCRdb stores just in-frame clones and leaves some out. Of approximately 200,000 clones listed, 75% to 85% are singletons. Sequencing was carried out using PBMCs. Receptor source: a woman aged 45 to 65 in good health and CMV-seronegative.

The chain carries TRBV5-6 and TRBJ2-1, with TRBD1 identical over 10 bases. Germline assignment: CDR1 SGHDT and CDR2 YYEEEE. Trimming took 2 bases from V and 8 from J; bases not matched to a gene: 7. The CDR3 consists of 15 residues. CDR3 sequence: CASSFWTGGFDEQFF. In DNA, the CDR3 is TGTGCCAGCAGCTTTTGGACAGGGGGGTTCGATGAGCAGTTCTTC.

V and J are TRBV27 and TRBJ2-5, with TRBD1 identical over 7 bases. The J call may be wrong; the DNA end is better matched by TRBJ2-7. The CDR3 loop spans 14 amino acids. Germline CDR1 and CDR2: MNHEY and SMNVEV (reference sequence). CDR3 region: CASSIRQGSYEQYF. CDR3 coding DNA: TGTGCCAGCAGCATACGACAGGGTAGCTACGAGCAGTACTTC.

The rearrangement joins TRBV19 to TRBJ2-2, with D unresolved. Germline V gene lookup returns CDR1 LNHDA and CDR2 SQIVND (reference sequence). The CDR3 length is 13 residues. With 1 base removed from V and 6 bases from J, the gap between germline ends came to 6 bases. DNA of the CDR3: TGTGCCAGTAGTATAGTAGTACCCGGGGAGCTGTTTTTT. This sequence encodes CASSIVVPGELFF.

The V gene is TRBV5-5, the J gene TRBJ1-1; no firm D call. The CDR3 has 14 amino acids. In germline, CDR1 is SGHKS, CDR2 YYEKEE (reference sequence). V lost 2 bases, J lost 1 base, and 9 bases lay in between. CDR3 region: CASSFAHTNTEAFF. The CDR3 DNA sequence: TGTGCCAGCAGCTTTGCACACACGAACACTGAAGCTTTCTTT.

This clone is a singleton in its sample. This chain links TRBV5-4 with TRBJ2-2, with unresolved D. CDR1 SGHNT and CDR2 YYREEE come from the germline V gene (reference sequence). This CDR3 is built from 13 residues. V was clipped by 3 bases and J by 5 bases, with 8 bases between them. CDR3 residues: CASSSQNTGELFF. The CDR3 region has the DNA TGTGCCAGCAGCTCCCAGAATACCGGGGAGCTGTTTTTT.

This clone showed up just once. The V call is TRBV28, the J call TRBJ2-2; 12 bases are a match to TRBD2. V lost 7 bases to trimming and J lost 3 bases; unmatched junction nucleotides: 12. The CDR3 is 18 amino acids. Per germline, CDR1 MDHEN and CDR2 SYDVKM. CDR3 loop: CASTSTFLAGGYTGELFF. The CDR3 nucleotides read TGTGCCAGCACCTCCACCTTCCTAGCGGGAGGGTACACCGGGGAGCTGTTTTTT.

V usage is TRBV7-6 and J usage is TRBJ1-5; 10 nucleotides match TRBD1. J lost 5 bases, V lost 5 bases, and 6 bases had no gene match. There are 15 residues in the CDR3. The germline V gene has CDR1 SGHVS and CDR2 FNYEAQ. CDR3 sequence reads: CASSLGTGAHQPQHF. CDR3 bases: TGTGCCAGCAGCCTAGGGACAGGGGCGCATCAGCCCCAGCATTTT.

This clone was counted between two and nine times. The chain couples TRBV6-5 to TRBJ2-7; 10 nucleotides match TRBD1. Losses at the gene ends were 2 bases for V and 4 bases for J; bases not matched to a gene: 5. From germline, CDR1 is MNHEY and CDR2 SVGAGI. This CDR3 is built from 15 residues. Here the CDR3 DNA reads TGTGCCAGCAGTTACGGGGGGACAGGGGAATACGAGCAGTACTTC. It codes for CASSYGGTGEYEQYF.

V gene TRBV7-3 combines with J gene TRBJ1-1; no reliable D call. V lost 1 base, J lost 3 bases, and 6 bases lay in between. This CDR3 region has 13 residues. Germline values: CDR1 SGHTA, CDR2 FQGTGA. CDR3 in DNA: TGTGCCAGCAGCTTAATAGATGACACTGAAGCTTTCTTT. It specifies CASSLIDDTEAFF.

The gene calls are TRBV6-6 and TRBJ2-7; 8 nucleotides agree with TRBD1. Germline V gene lookup returns CDR1 MNHNY and CDR2 SVGAGI (reference sequence). Trimming at V came to 2 bases and at J to 7 bases, leaving 10 bases not matched to a gene. The CDR3 sequence is 15 residues long. The CDR3 DNA is TGTGCCAGCAGTTACGACTCCCAGGGGGCAGGGGAGCAGTACTTC. This translates into CASSYDSQGAGEQYF.